One and the same sample provided the 26 T cell receptor beta chains below, sequenced in a study of blood T cells in healthy people across ages. With a J-beta primer mix and a sample-barcoded 5' primer, a second PCR ran about 7 to 12 cycles. One entry per CDR3 protein results from TCRdb running MiXCR on the 5' RACE reads. The sample yields 590,000 or so distinct CDR3 sequences, approximately 30% seen once. Sequencing was done on a sample of blood. Receptors originate from a woman of 80 years or more in good health.

This clonotype was seen ten or more times. The chain couples TRBV20-1 to TRBJ1-2; D not certain. V was clipped by 0 bases and J by 4 bases, with 15 bases between them. The CDR3 has 15 residues. Germline CDR1 and CDR2: DFQATT and SNEGSKA (reference sequence). Here the CDR3 reads CSARESRVTLYGYTF. Written as DNA, the CDR3 is TGCAGTGCTAGAGAGAGCAGAGTTACCCTCTATGGCTACACCTTC.

This clonotype was detected ten times or more. The V call is TRBV2, the J call TRBJ2-3; D is unclear. Trimming removed 10 bases at V and 0 bases at J, with 14 bases between. Germline V gene lookup returns CDR1 SNHLY and CDR2 FYNNEI. The CDR3 sequence is 14 residues long. The DNA of the CDR3 is TGTGCCACCTTGTACAGATCTAGCACAGATACGCAGTATTTT. This encodes CATLYRSSTDTQYF. The full variable domain, completed using reference TRBV2 and TRBJ2-3, is EPEVTQTPSHQVTQMGQEVILRCVPISNHLYFYWYRQILGQKVEFLVSFYNNEISEKSEIFDDQFSVERPDGSNFTLKIRSTKLEDSAMYFCATLYRSSTDTQYFGPGTRLTVL.

As to this clonotype: This sequence may be a read error, since a much larger clone differs from it by one base. The chain uses TRBV20-1 and TRBJ2-3, with a tentative D call TRBD2 (6 bases). The germline CDR1 and CDR2 sequences are DFQATT and SNEGSKA (reference sequence). Trimming cost V 1 base and J 2 bases, with 7 bases left between them. This CDR3 has 13 amino acids. The CDR3 region has the DNA TGCAGTGCTAGAGGGGGGGACACAGATACGCAGTATTTT. Translation gives CSARGGDTDTQYF.

This clonotype was picked up many times. The J gene is TRBJ2-4, the V gene TRBV20-1; a weak D match, TRBD2 (5 bases). CDR3 length: 14 amino acids. The germline CDR1 and CDR2 sequences are DFQATT and SNEGSKA (reference sequence). With 1 base removed from V and 5 bases from J, the gap between germline ends came to 12 bases. The DNA for the CDR3 is TGCAGTGCTAGAGGCGACGGGGTGGAAAACATTCAGTACTTC. Amino acids: CSARGDGVENIQYF.

The table lists this clonotype with many counts. The chain couples TRBV6-7 to TRBJ1-5; TRBD1 might be the D (5 bases). TRBV6-7 is an ORF, and what it does is uncertain. This CDR3 is built from 15 residues. Trimming left V 2 bases short and J 4 bases short, with 12 bases between. CDR3 sequence: CASSYPWGGNQPQHF. DNA for the CDR3: TGTGCCAGCAGTTACCCATGGGGGGGGAATCAGCCCCAGCATTTT.

There are many counts of this clonotype. This rearrangement joins TRBV5-1 to TRBJ2-1, with TRBD2 matching over 13 bases. Trimming removed 3 bases from V and 6 bases from J; junction bases left unmatched: 6. The CDR3 consists of 16 residues. Per germline, CDR1 SGHRS and CDR2 YFSETQ. The CDR3 DNA is TGCGCCAGCAGCTCCCAGACTAGCGGGGGGCTCAATGAGCAGTTCTTC. It specifies CASSSQTSGGLNEQFF.

On this clonotype itself: This sequence may be a read error, since a much larger clone differs from it by one base. This rearrangement joins TRBV20-1 to TRBJ1-2; weak D call: TRBD1 (6 bases). There are 12 residues in the CDR3. V lost 8 bases, J lost 2 bases, and 12 bases lay in between. In germline, CDR1 is DFQATT, CDR2 SNEGSKA (reference sequence). In DNA form, the CDR3 reads TGCAGTACTGGAACAGGGAACTATGGCTACACCTTC. Its protein product is CSTGTGNYGYTF.

This clonotype was seen at least ten times. V and J are TRBV25-1 and TRBJ1-1; D may be TRBD1 (6 bases). Germline V lookup: CDR1 MGHDK, CDR2 SYGVNS. Trimming pared 3 bases from V and 1 base from J, leaving 9 bases between. The CDR3 sequence is 14 residues long. The CDR3 coding sequence is TGTGCCAGCAGTGACCGACAGGCGAACACTGAAGCTTTCTTT. Translation: CASSDRQANTEAFF.

This clonotype was found many times. The J gene is TRBJ1-2, the V gene TRBV6-6; 7 nucleotides match TRBD1. The J segment lost 4 bases and the V segment lost 8 bases, leaving 4 bases of the junction unmatched. The CDR3 spans 12 residues. Germline CDR1 reads MNHNY; CDR2 reads SVGAGI (reference sequence). The DNA of the CDR3 is TGTGCCAGCGTAGGGGGCGGCTATGGCTACACCTTC. This sequence encodes CASVGGGYGYTF.

This clonotype was counted at least ten times. The chain is built from TRBV5-5 and TRBJ1-5; tentatively, D is TRBD1 (5 bases). Germline V CDR1 and CDR2: SGHKS, YYEKEE (reference sequence). The germline V and J ends were trimmed by 4 bases and 7 bases, with 15 bases remaining between them. This CDR3 region has 14 residues. The CDR3 nucleotides are TGTGCCAGCAGCGACGGTGGTAGGGACCAGCCCCAGCATTTT. Amino acid sequence: CASSDGGRDQPQHF.

Many counts were recorded for this clonotype. CDR3 bases: TGCAGTTGGGCTTTACAGGGCGGGCTCACTGAAGCTTTCTTT. Its protein is CSWALQGGLTEAFF. The chain has TRBV20-1 and TRBJ1-1; D is perhaps TRBD1 (6 bases). With 8 bases removed from V and 4 bases from J, the gap between germline ends came to 20 bases. The CDR3 is made up of 14 amino acids. In germline, CDR1 is DFQATT, CDR2 SNEGSKA (reference sequence).

This clonotype came up many times. This chain connects TRBV27 to TRBJ2-5; D possibly corresponds to TRBD1 (6 bases). V was cut by 2 bases and J by 2 bases, with 12 bases left in between. This CDR3 is built from 15 residues. The germline V gene has CDR1 MNHEY and CDR2 SMNVEV (reference sequence). The CDR3 coding sequence is TGTGCCAGCAGTTTAGACAGGAGGCCTCAAGAGACCCAGTACTTC. It translates to CASSLDRRPQETQYF.

This clonotype was found many times. This sequence joins TRBV6-5 and TRBJ1-6, with 7 bases lining up with TRBD1. The junction had 6 bases not matched to a gene; V was cut back by 6 bases and J by 7 bases. The CDR3 loop spans 14 amino acids. Germline assignment: CDR1 MNHEY and CDR2 SVGAGI. In nucleotides, the CDR3 is TGTGCCAGCAGGAACAGGGGATGGAATTCACCCCTCCACTTT. This gives the protein CASRNRGWNSPLHF.

The genes are TRBV14 and TRBJ2-3; D is unresolved. The CDR3 extends over 14 amino acids. The V and J ends lost 6 bases and 6 bases respectively, with 16 bases between them. The germline V gene encodes CDR1 SGHDN and CDR2 FVKESK. Here the CDR3 reads CASSLKDPADTQYF. As DNA, the CDR3 is TGTGCCAGCAGTCTCAAAGACCCGGCGGATACGCAGTATTTT.

In its sample, this clonotype was seen a few times. The chain employs TRBV30 and TRBJ1-1; 7 nucleotides align to TRBD1. Germline CDR1 is GTSNPN and CDR2 is SVGIG (reference sequence). With 4 bases clipped from V and 5 bases from J, the junction kept 4 bases outside the gene matches. This CDR3 has 12 residues. CDR3 nucleotides: TGTGCCTGGACGACAGGGCATACTGAAGCTTTCTTT. Protein sequence: CAWTTGHTEAFF.

This rearrangement joins TRBV6-5 to TRBJ1-1, with D tentatively TRBD1 (6 bases). The CDR3 has 14 residues. Deletions cut 5 bases from V and 0 bases from J, with 10 bases between. Germline values: CDR1 MNHEY, CDR2 SVGAGI. CDR3 nucleotides: TGTGCCAGCAGTACGGACAGTCTGAACACTGAAGCTTTCTTT. Translated: CASSTDSLNTEAFF.

In regard to this clonotype: Lacking the conserved final phenylalanine or tryptophan, this CDR3 likely reflects a read error. The chain employs TRBV11-3 and TRBJ2-3, with no clear D. V lost 8 bases to trimming and J lost 1 base, with 19 bases between them. The CDR3 is 16 residues long. Germline CDR1 reads SGHNT; CDR2 reads YENEEA. The CDR3 nucleotides are TGTGCCAGCGGCACTTCTGGCGCCTCTGGCACAGATACGCAGTATGTT. It translates to CASGTSGASGTDTQYV.

Regarding this clonotype: A much larger clone is a single base away; this may be a read error. The chain links TRBV6-1 to TRBJ1-4, with D uncertain. Germline V gene lookup returns CDR1 MNHNS and CDR2 SASEGT. The CDR3 runs to 11 residues. This CDR3 is CASRGNEKPFF. Written as DNA, the CDR3 is TGTGCCAGCAGGGGAAATGAAAAACCGTTTTTT.

Points on this clonotype: This clone may be a read error of a much larger clone one base away. This chain uses TRBV20-1 with TRBJ2-1; either TRBD1 or TRBD2 may fit D (7 bases each). The J call could be wrong; TRBJ2-7 is a better fit for the DNA end. This CDR3 has 16 amino acids. Per germline, CDR1 DFQATT and CDR2 SNEGSKA (reference sequence). The CDR3 here is CSARESGGASYNEQYF. DNA of the CDR3: TGCAGTGCTAGAGAGTCAGGGGGGGCCTCGTACAATGAGCAGTACTTC.

On this clonotype itself: Just one base apart from a much larger clone, this may be a read error. The gene calls are TRBV20-1 and TRBJ2-1, with 13 bases aligning to TRBD2. V lost 5 bases, J lost 13 bases, and 17 bases stayed unmatched. This CDR3 region has 16 residues. CDR1 DFQATT and CDR2 SNEGSKA come from the germline V gene (reference sequence). In DNA, the CDR3 is TGCAGTGCTTTGACTAGCGGGGGGCCGGGGTTCGAGACCCAGTTCTTC. It specifies CSALTSGGPGFETQFF.

The genes are TRBV6-5 and TRBJ1-2, with D hard to call. There are 12 residues in the CDR3. The V gene's germline CDR1 is MNHEY and CDR2 SVGAGI. V was trimmed by 10 bases and J by 4 bases, leaving 13 bases between them. CDR3 residues: CANKAEGYGYTF. CDR3 nucleotide sequence: TGTGCCAACAAGGCCGAGGGCTATGGCTACACCTTC.

The CDR3 is CASSFLRGSYNEQFF. CDR3 bases: TGTGCCAGCAGCTTCTTGCGGGGTTCCTACAATGAGCAGTTCTTC. V usage is TRBV7-9 and J usage is TRBJ2-1; perhaps TRBD2 as D (6 bases). CDR1 is SEHNR and CDR2 is FQNEAQ in the germline V gene (reference sequence). V lost 3 bases and J 1 base, leaving 10 bases between the germline ends. CDR3 length equals 15 residues. Based on the CDR3 plus reference TRBV7-9 and TRBJ2-1, the full variable domain is DTGVSQNPRHKITKRGQNVTFRCDPISEHNRLYWYRQTLGQGPEFLTYFQNEAQLEKSRLLSDRFSAERPKGSFSTLEIQRTEQGDSAMYLCASSFLRGSYNEQFFGPGTRLTVL.

This clonotype was detected ten times or more. The J gene is TRBJ1-2, the V gene TRBV27; D unresolved. The CDR3 contains 14 residues. V was clipped by 7 bases and J by 4 bases, with 16 bases between them. The germline V gene encodes CDR1 MNHEY and CDR2 SMNVEV (reference sequence). The CDR3 nucleotides read TGTGCCAGCACTCCTAACGGAGGGTCCTATGGCTACACCTTC. Amino acid sequence: CASTPNGGSYGYTF.

For this clonotype: Just one base apart from a much larger clone, this may be a read error. CDR3 loop: CSAGGQEYNEQYF. CDR3 DNA sequence: TGCAGTGCGGGGGGACAGGAGTACAATGAGCAGTACTTC. V is TRBV20-1 and J is TRBJ2-7; 8 nucleotides match TRBD1. Germline trimming cut 6 bases from V and 7 bases from J; bases unmatched to any gene: 11. The CDR3 has 13 amino acids. CDR1 is DFQATT and CDR2 is SNEGSKA in the germline V gene (reference sequence).

V and J are TRBV12-3 or TRBV12-4 and TRBJ2-3; no clear D. CDR3 length: 14 amino acids. V was clipped by 4 bases and J by 4 bases, with 12 bases between them. The CDR3 here is CASSSRASADTQYF. CDR3 nucleotides: TGTGCCAGCAGTTCTAGAGCGAGCGCAGATACGCAGTATTTT.

This clonotype was seen at least ten times. CDR3 sequence reads: CSGSTGAATEAFF. CDR3 coding DNA: TGCAGCGGTAGTACAGGGGCTGCGACTGAAGCTTTCTTT. The chain links TRBV29-1 to TRBJ1-1, with 7 bases that match TRBD1. The CDR3 extends over 13 amino acids. V shed 7 bases and J 5 bases; nucleotides not matched to a gene: 10. Germline lookup yields CDR1 SQVTM and CDR2 ANQGSEA.